This T cell receptor (beta chain) was recovered during a study of T cell changes during pregnancy in multiple sclerosis. CDR3 length: 11 amino acids. Germline V gene sequence: CDR1 SNHLY, CDR2 FYNNEI. The V end lost 8 bases, the J end lost 2 bases, and 6 bases lay between the germline ends. Sequencing was performed with immunoSEQ multiplex PCR; in TCRdb, only in-frame clones are kept and a portion is missing. The sample has about 50,000 clones; around nine tenths are singletons. The rearrangement uses TRBV2 and TRBJ1-2, with D unresolved. The sequencing here drew on CD4+ T cells from peripheral blood mononuclear cells, taken before pregnancy. The source is a female donor with multiple sclerosis, enrolled in a pregnancy study. The CDR3 sequence: CASGTNYGYTF. The CDR3 region has the DNA TGTGCCAGCGGCACAAACTATGGCTACACCTTC.